This T cell receptor beta chain was sequenced for a study of regulatory T cells in long-lasting Graves disease (dated by TCRdb to the early 2020s). General notes on the study: Persistent Graves' disease meant more than 5 years of antithyroid drug treatment with TSH receptor autoantibodies that stayed positive. Patients with persistent Graves' disease were compared with patients with newly diagnosed Graves' disease using TCR sequencing and RNA sequencing of peripheral blood. The study took place in China and was registered as a clinical trial. A total of around 33 samples were covered by TCR sequencing, comprising approximately 13 persistent and 20 newly diagnosed Graves' disease patients. Persistent Graves' disease patients in the clinical cohort had taken antithyroid drugs for approximately ten years on average.

Study-wide findings and limitations: Persistent disease showed preferential use of TRBV28, TRBJ1-2 and TRBJ2-5, whereas newly diagnosed disease favored TRBV20-1 and TRBJ2-1. Compared with newly diagnosed patients, persistent Graves' disease patients had lower TCR Shannon entropy and fewer highly expanded clones, which suggests clonal expansion. Only the TCR beta chain was sequenced and analyzed. Persistent patients shared more public clonotypes among themselves (around 3,000) than newly diagnosed patients did (approximately 900). Only peripheral blood was studied, because thyroid tissue, the primary lesion, was inaccessible. The small sample size was acknowledged by the authors as a limitation that may reduce accuracy.

In the germline V gene, CDR1 corresponds to ENHRY and CDR2 to SYGVKD. Reading from cysteine to phenylalanine, the CDR3 counts 15 amino acids. Only the CDR3 portion is preserved as DNA: 45 bases, with reading frame beginning at the first base. Compared with germline, V lacks 8 bases and J lacks 4 bases; bases without a gene match: 11. According to the study, the label for this sample's time point signals: persistent/refractory GD, antithyroid drugs over 5 years with positive TRAb. For both TCR sequencing and RNA sequencing, RNA was extracted from PBMCs using TRIzol. The diagnosis of Graves' disease followed American Thyroid Association guidelines. Patients for the study were recruited at an endocrinology department in Xi'an, China. Each patient gave about 10 milliliters of peripheral blood, collected in an EDTA anticoagulant tube. Ficoll Paque Plus density gradient separation was used to isolate PBMCs, and no further T cell sorting was done. An Agilent 2100 Bioanalyzer and agarose gel were used to check RNA quality, while a NanoDrop 2000 measured RNA concentration.

The method was multiplex PCR. Sequencer: Illumina HiSeq 4000. TCR beta libraries were built with iRepertoire HTBI primers and Arm-PCR amplification of CDR3 regions. PCR products were gel purified before sequencing. The paper's data handling went like this. A total of 62 TRBV and approximately 15 TRBJ segments were identified across samples and were used for gene usage analysis of CDR3 amino acid clonotypes. COPE and FqMerger were used to merge filtered high-quality paired reads into contigs. BLAST was used to align contigs to the IMGT TRBV, TRBD and TRBJ reference genes, and CDR3 was defined following IMGT. Any clonotype with a frequency above 0.1% was classified as a highly expanded clone. Repertoire diversity was measured by Shannon entropy, and V-J evenness by the Gini coefficient. A clonotype was considered public if more than one individual shared it. TCRdb passed the public sequencing reads through fastp at Q25 and MiXCR, retaining productive beta sequences. Rows are unified per CDR3 protein, each entry keeping the most common DNA and genes. It is TCRdb's table, rather than the study itself, that gives the V and J calls and clone size. A total of 450,000 or so distinct CDR3 sequences appear in this sample, under 25% of them only once. The top ten clonotypes cover around 14% of the sample.

This clonotype showed up just a few times. Its antigen remains undetermined. Base qualities are not provided; no much larger clone lies one nucleotide away. The sequence joins TRBV10-3 to TRBJ2-7, with 10 bases matching TRBD2. The origin of this receptor is a female donor with Graves disease. The specimen comprised peripheral blood mononuclear cells (PBMCs), sampled when the disease was refractory, from a patient treated with antithyroid drugs. The sequence in DNA is TGTGCCATCGCTAGCGGGAGAGCCGGACCGTACGAGCAGTACTTC. This yields the protein CAIASGRAGPYEQYF.